These 10 T cell receptor beta chains were sequenced from one sample in a study of blood T cell repertoires in COVID-19. Data came from immunoSEQ multiplex PCR; TCRdb stores just in-frame clones and leaves some out. The sample has fewer than 350,000 clones, around 90% seen once. Input material: PBMCs or T cells enriched from blood (not recorded which). These receptors came from a man in his 60s who had recovered from COVID-19.

The chain uses TRBV27 and TRBJ1-1; tentatively, D is TRBD1 (5 bases). V lost 4 bases, J lost 0 bases, and 9 bases lay in between. Germline V gives CDR1 MNHEY, CDR2 SMNVEV (reference sequence). This CDR3 has 14 residues. This CDR3 reads CASSSNRMNTEAFF. The CDR3 coding sequence is TGTGCCAGCAGTTCGAACAGGATGAACACTGAAGCTTTCTTT.

Comment on this clone: An end of the junction does not agree with germline; a read error may underlie this. This chain connects TRBV14 to TRBJ2-1; possible D gene TRBD2, 5 bases. The CDR3 has 13 residues. The V gene's germline CDR1 is SGHDN and CDR2 FVKESK. In DNA, the CDR3 is TGTGCCAGCAACCAACGGGGAGTCAATGAGCAGTTCTTC. Amino acid sequence: CASNQRGVNEQFF.

This clone was observed a handful of times. The rearrangement uses TRBV5-6 and TRBJ2-7, with 7 bases aligning to TRBD2. Per germline, CDR1 SGHDT and CDR2 YYEEEE. With V trimmed by 6 bases and J by 0 bases, 6 bases remained unmatched. This CDR3 region has 14 residues. The CDR3 coding sequence is TGTGCCAGCACCGATAGCGGGTACTCCTACGAGCAGTACTTC. Encoded protein: CASTDSGYSYEQYF.

The count of this clone is one. The CDR3 reads CASSYSADRLNIQYF. DNA for the CDR3: TGTGCCAGCAGTTACTCGGCGGACAGGTTGAACATTCAGTACTTC. The chain recombines TRBV6-2 or TRBV6-3 with TRBJ2-4; 7 bases map to TRBD1. Germline V lookup: CDR1 MNHEY, CDR2 SVGEGT. V dropped 0 bases and J dropped 7; count of bases not matched to a gene: 6. The CDR3 has 15 residues.

The rearrangement links TRBV2 to TRBJ2-1; a weak D match, TRBD2 (7 bases). CDR1 SNHLY and CDR2 FYNNEI come from the germline V gene. The CDR3 runs 14 residues. V was trimmed by 7 bases and J by 4 bases, leaving 14 bases between them. The chain's CDR3 is CASTTSGTYNEQFF. The CDR3 nucleotides read TGTGCCAGCACCACCAGCGGGACATACAATGAGCAGTTCTTC.

About this clone: In the same sample, other DNA sequences code for this CDR3. This chain joins TRBV7-2 and TRBJ2-3; the match to TRBD1 covers 7 bases. The CDR3 runs 15 residues. CDR1 is SGHTA, CDR2 FQGNSA, per germline. V was clipped by 5 bases and J by 2 bases; unmatched bases: 7. Here the CDR3 DNA reads TGTGCCAGCAGCCGTGACAGGGCCTCCACAGATACGCAGTATTTT. Translation gives CASSRDRASTDTQYF. Full variable domain (rest looked up from reference TRBV7-2 and TRBJ2-3): GAGVSQSPSNKVTEKGKDVELRCDPISGHTALYWYRQSLGQGLEFLIYFQGNSAPDKSGLPSDRFSAERTGGSVSTLTIQRTQQEDSAVYLCASSRDRASTDTQYFGPGTRLTVL.

The chain recombines TRBV27 with TRBJ1-4; 7 nucleotides align to TRBD1. This CDR3 region has 15 residues. J was trimmed by 6 bases and V by 4 bases; bases with no gene match: 8. From germline, CDR1 is MNHEY and CDR2 SMNVEV (reference sequence). The DNA of the CDR3 is TGTGCCAGCAGTTCGACAGGGATGATTGATGAAAAACTGTTTTTT. It yields the protein CASSSTGMIDEKLFF.

To note about this clone: Within the sample, other DNA sequences also encode this same CDR3. V usage is TRBV28 and J usage is TRBJ2-5; maybe TRBD2 (6 bases). The germline CDR1 and CDR2 sequences are MDHEN and SYDVKM. The length of the CDR3 is 14 residues. V was trimmed by 5 bases and J by 2 bases, leaving 12 bases between them. The CDR3 reads CASSPGTVQETQYF. CDR3 nucleotide sequence: TGTGCCAGCAGTCCCGGGACTGTTCAAGAGACCCAGTACTTC.

The chain carries TRBV7-2 and TRBJ1-5; 8 nucleotides line up with TRBD1. The germline CDR1 and CDR2 sequences are SGHTA and FQGNSA. The CDR3 has 16 amino acids. The V and J ends lost 5 bases and 1 base, in that order; junction bases with no gene match: 7. DNA of the CDR3: TGTGCCAGCAGCCCCCGACAGGGGAGGAGCAATCAGCCCCAGCATTTT. This translates into CASSPRQGRSNQPQHF.

The CDR3 is CASTPGQGLNEQFF. In nucleotides, the CDR3 is TGTGCCAGCACACCGGGACAGGGTCTAAATGAGCAGTTCTTC. The rearrangement uses TRBV7-9 and TRBJ2-1; 9 positions match TRBD1. The CDR3 sequence is 14 residues long. V lost 7 bases, J lost 7 bases, and 8 bases stayed unmatched. Germline assignment: CDR1 SEHNR and CDR2 FQNEAQ (reference sequence).